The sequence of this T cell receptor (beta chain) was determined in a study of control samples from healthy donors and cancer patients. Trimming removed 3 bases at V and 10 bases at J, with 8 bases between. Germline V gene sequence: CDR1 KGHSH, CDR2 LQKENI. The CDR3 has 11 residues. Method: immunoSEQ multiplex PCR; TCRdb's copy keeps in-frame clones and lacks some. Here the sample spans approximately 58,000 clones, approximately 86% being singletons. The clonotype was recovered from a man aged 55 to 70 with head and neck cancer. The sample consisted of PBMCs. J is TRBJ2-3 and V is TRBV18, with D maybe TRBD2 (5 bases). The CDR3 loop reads CASSPGDSQYF. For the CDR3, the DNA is TGTGCCAGCTCACCCGGGGATTCGCAGTATTTT.